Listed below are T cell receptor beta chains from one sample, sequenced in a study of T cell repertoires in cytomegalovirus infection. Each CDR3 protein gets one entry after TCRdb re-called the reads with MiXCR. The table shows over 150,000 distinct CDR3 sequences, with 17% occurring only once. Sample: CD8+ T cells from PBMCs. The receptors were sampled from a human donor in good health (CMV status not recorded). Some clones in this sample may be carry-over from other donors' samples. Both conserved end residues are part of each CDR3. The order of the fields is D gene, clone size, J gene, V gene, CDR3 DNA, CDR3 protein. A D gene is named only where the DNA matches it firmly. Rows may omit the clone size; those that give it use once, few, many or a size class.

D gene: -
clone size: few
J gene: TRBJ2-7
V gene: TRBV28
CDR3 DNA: TGTGCCAGCAGGGCCGGGAACCTTCCCCCCTACGAGCAGTACTTC
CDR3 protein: CASRAGNLPPYEQYF

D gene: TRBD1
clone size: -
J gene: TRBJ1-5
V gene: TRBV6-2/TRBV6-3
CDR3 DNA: TGTGCCAGCAGTTACCACCGGGACAGGGGACGTCAGCCCCAGCATTTT
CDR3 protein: CASSYHRDRGRQPQHF

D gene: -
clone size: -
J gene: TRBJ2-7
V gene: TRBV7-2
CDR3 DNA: TGTGCCAGCAGCGAGGGAACCTACGAGCAGTACTTC
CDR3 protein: CASSEGTYEQYF

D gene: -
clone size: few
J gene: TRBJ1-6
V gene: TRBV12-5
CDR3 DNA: TGTGCTAGTGGGGCGGGGTCCCCCCTCCACTTT
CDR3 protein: CASGAGSPLHF

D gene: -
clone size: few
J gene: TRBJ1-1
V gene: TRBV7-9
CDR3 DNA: TGTGCCAGCAGCGACCAGGGGTCGGCTGAAGCTTTCTTT
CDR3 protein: CASSDQGSAEAFF

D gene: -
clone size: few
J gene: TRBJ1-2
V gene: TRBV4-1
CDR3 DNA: TGCGCCAGCAGCCAAGAGAAGGGCTACACCTTC
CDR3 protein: CASSQEKGYTF

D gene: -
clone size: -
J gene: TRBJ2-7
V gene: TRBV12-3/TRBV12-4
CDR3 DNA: TGTGCCAGCAGTGGAGGGAGCTCCTACGAGCAGTACTTC
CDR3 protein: CASSGGSSYEQYF

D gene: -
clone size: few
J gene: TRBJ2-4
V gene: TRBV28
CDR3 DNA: TGTGCCAGCCGACCGAAAACTGAAAACATTCAGTACTTC
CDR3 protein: CASRPKTENIQYF

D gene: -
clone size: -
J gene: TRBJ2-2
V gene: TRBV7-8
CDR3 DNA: TGTGCCAGCAGCTTCAGCTCTAGCGACACCGGGGAGCTGTTTTTT
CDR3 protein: CASSFSSSDTGELFF

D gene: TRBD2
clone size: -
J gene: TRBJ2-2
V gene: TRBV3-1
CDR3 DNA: TGTGCCAGCAGCCAAGTGGCGGGGGACACCGGGGAGCTGTTTTTT
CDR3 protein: CASSQVAGDTGELFF

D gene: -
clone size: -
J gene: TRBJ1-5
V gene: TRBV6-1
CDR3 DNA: TGTGCCAGCAGTGAATCCCCCGGAGAGAGGCGGCAGCCCCAGCATTTT
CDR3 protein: CASSESPGERRQPQHF

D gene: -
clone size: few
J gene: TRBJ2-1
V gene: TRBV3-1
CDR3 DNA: TGTGCCAGCAGCTCCCCTTGGAGACAAGGGAATGAGCAGTTCTTC
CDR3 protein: CASSSPWRQGNEQFF

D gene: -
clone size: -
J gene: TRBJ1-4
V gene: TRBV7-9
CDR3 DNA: TGTGCCAGCAGACGCGGAGCCGCCCTTAATGAAAAACTGTTTTTT
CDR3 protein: CASRRGAALNEKLFF

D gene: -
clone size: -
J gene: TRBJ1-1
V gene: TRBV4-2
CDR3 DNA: TGTGCCAGCAGCCAAGGGGAGTTGAACACTGAAGCTTTCTTT
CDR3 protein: CASSQGELNTEAFF

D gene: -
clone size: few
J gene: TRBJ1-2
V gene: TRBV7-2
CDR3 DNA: TGTGCCAGCAGCTTAGCCCTGAGGCAGGGACGTGGCTACACCTTC
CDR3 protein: CASSLALRQGRGYTF

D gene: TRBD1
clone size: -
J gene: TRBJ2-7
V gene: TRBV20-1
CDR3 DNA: TGCAGTGCGAGAGACGGGACAGGGGGCTACGAGCAGTACTTC
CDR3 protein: CSARDGTGGYEQYF

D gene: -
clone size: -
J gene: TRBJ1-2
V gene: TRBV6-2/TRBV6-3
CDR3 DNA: TGTGCCAGCAGTGTTGAATGGAGGAGGATTAACTATGGCTACACCTTC
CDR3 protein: CASSVEWRRINYGYTF

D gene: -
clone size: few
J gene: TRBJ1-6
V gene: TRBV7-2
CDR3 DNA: TGTGCCAGCAGCCCTATATCTGGCCTCCCACCCCTCCACTTT
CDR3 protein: CASSPISGLPPLHF

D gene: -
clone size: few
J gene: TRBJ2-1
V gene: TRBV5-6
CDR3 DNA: TGTGCCAGCAGCTCAGGGGGGGTCAATGAGCAGTTCTTC
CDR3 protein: CASSSGGVNEQFF

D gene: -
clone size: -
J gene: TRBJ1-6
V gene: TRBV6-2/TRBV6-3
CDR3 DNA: TGTGCCAGCAGTTACTCCGAGCAGAATAATTCACCCCTCCACTTT
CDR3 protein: CASSYSEQNNSPLHF

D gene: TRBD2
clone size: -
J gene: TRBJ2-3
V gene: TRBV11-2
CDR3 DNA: TGTGCCAGCAGCACGGGAACATGGGGGGGGATAGCTAGCACAGATACGCAGTATTTT
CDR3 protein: CASSTGTWGGIASTDTQYF

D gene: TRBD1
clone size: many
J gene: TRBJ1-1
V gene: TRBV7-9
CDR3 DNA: TGTGCCACTGTAAAGGGACAGGGTACGGGGAAGGGTACTGAAGCTTTCTTT
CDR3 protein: CATVKGQGTGKGTEAFF

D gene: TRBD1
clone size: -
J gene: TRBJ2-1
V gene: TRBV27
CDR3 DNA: TGTGCCAGCCTTACAGGGGGCCCAGGTAATGAGCAGTTCTTC
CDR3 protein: CASLTGGPGNEQFF

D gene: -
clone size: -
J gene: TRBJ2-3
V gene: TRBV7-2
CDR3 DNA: TGTGCCAACGGACCCTGGGGGGCATTCACAGATACGCAGTATTTT
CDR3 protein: CANGPWGAFTDTQYF

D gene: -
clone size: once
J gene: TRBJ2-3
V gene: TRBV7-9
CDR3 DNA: TGTGCCAGCAGCTTACCAGTAGGTACAGATACGCAGTATTTT
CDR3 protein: CASSLPVGTDTQYF

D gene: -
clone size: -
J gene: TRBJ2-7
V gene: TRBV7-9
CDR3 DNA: TGTGCCAGCAGCTTAGTTGACGAGGGCCTCTCCTACGAGCAGTACTTC
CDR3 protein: CASSLVDEGLSYEQYF

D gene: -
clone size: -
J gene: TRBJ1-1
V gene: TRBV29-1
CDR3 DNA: TGCGGATCCCTGAGGGACACTGAAGCTTTCTTT
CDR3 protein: CGSLRDTEAFF

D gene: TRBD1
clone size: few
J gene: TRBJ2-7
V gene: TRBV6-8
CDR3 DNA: TGTGCCAGCAGCCCCCGGGACAGATTAGCCTACGAGCAGTACTTC
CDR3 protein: CASSPRDRLAYEQYF

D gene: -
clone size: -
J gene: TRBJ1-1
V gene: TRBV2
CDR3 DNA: TGTGCCAGCATTGGCGGTTGGACTGAAGCTTTCTTT
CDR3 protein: CASIGGWTEAFF

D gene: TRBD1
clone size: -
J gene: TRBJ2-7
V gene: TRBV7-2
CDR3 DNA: TGTGCCAGCAGCTCACTAAAGGGACAGGCCCCATACGAGCAGTACTTC
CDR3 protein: CASSSLKGQAPYEQYF

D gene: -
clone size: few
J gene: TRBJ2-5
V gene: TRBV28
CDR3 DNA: TGTGCCAGCAGTTTAGTGGAGGGATTTAAGACCCAGTACTTC
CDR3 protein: CASSLVEGFKTQYF

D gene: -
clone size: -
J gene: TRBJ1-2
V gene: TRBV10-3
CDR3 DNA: TGTGCCATCATGAGGAACCCCAACTATGGCTACACCTTC
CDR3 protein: CAIMRNPNYGYTF

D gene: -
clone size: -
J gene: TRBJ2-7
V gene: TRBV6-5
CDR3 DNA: TGTGCCAGCAGCCCCGGGTGGATCTCCTACGAGCAGTACTTC
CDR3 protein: CASSPGWISYEQYF

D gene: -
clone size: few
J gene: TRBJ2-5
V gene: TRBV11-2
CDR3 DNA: TGTGCCAGCAGCTACGTGGGAGGCGAGACCCAGTACTTC
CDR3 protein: CASSYVGGETQYF

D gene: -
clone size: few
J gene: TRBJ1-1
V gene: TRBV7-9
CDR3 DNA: TGTGCCAGCAGCTTAGAGGTGAAAGGGGCTGAAGCTTTCTTT
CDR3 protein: CASSLEVKGAEAFF

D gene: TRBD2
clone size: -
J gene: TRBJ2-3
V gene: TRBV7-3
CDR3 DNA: TGTGCCAGCCGCGCGGGGGGCACAGATACGCAGTATTTT
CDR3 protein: CASRAGGTDTQYF

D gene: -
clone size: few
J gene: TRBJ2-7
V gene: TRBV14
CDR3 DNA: TGTGCCAGCAGTCTGGAACGACAGGCTCGTTACGAGCAGTACTTC
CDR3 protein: CASSLERQARYEQYF

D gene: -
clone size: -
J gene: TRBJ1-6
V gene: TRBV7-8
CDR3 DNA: TGTGCCAGCAGCTTAGAAGAACCGAGCTCCTATAATTCACCCCTCCACTTT
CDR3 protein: CASSLEEPSSYNSPLHF

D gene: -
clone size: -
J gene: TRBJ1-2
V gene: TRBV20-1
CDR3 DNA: TGCAGTGCCTCACCAGGGACCTCAGTGGGTGGCTACACCTTC
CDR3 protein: CSASPGTSVGGYTF

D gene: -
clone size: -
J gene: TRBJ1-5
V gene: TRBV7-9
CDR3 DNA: TGTGCCAGCAGCCGGGGAGGGGACTATAGCAATCAGCCCCAGCATTTT
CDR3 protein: CASSRGGDYSNQPQHF

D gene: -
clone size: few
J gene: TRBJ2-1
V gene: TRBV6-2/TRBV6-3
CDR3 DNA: TGTGCCAGCAGCCCCCGAGGTATTGAGCAGTTCTTC
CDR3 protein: CASSPRGIEQFF

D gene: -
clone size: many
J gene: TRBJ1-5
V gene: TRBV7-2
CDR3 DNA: TGTGCCAGCAGCTTATGGCCTAGCAATCAGCCCCAGCATTTT
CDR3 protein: CASSLWPSNQPQHF

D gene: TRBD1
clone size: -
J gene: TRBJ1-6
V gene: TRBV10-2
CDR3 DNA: TGCGCCAGCAGCACCCAGCAGGGGGGGGTTTCACCCCTCCACTTT
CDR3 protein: CASSTQQGGVSPLHF

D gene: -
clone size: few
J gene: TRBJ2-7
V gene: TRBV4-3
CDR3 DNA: TGCGCCAGCAGCCAAGAAAAGGTTCGCCACGAGCAGTACTTC
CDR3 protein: CASSQEKVRHEQYF

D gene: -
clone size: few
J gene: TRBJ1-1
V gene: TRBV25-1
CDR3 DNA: TGTGCCAGCAGTGAGACGAACACTGAAGCTTTCTTT
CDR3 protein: CASSETNTEAFF

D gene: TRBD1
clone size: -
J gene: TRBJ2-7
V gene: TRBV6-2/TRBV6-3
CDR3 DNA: TGTGCCAGCAGTTACTCGTCAACAGGGGAAAAATACGAGCAGTACTTC
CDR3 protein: CASSYSSTGEKYEQYF

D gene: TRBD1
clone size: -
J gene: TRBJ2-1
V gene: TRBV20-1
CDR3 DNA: TGCAGTGCTCTTACAAAGGACAGGCTATCCTACAATGAGCAGTTCTTC
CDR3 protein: CSALTKDRLSYNEQFF

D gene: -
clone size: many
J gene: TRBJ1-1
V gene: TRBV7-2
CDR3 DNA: TGTGCCAGCAGCTCCTACGGGGCGGGCACTGAAGCTTTCTTT
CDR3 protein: CASSSYGAGTEAFF

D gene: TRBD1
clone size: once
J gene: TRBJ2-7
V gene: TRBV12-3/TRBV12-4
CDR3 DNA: TGTGCCAGCAGTTTGGATCACGGGACAGGGGCCCCCTACGAGCAGTACTTC
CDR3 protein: CASSLDHGTGAPYEQYF

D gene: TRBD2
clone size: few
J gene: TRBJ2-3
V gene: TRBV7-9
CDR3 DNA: TGTGCCAGCAGCCTACGGGCGCGTAGCGGGGGGAGCACAGATACGCAGTATTTT
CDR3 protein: CASSLRARSGGSTDTQYF

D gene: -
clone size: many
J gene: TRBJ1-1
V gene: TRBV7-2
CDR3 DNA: TGTGCCAGCAGCTTGGAACCTGACAACCCTGAAGCTTTCTTT
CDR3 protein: CASSLEPDNPEAFF

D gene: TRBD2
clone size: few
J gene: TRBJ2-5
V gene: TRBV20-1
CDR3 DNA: TGCAGTGCTAGAGTCCTAGCGGGGGCCGGGGAGACCCAGTACTTC
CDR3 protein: CSARVLAGAGETQYF

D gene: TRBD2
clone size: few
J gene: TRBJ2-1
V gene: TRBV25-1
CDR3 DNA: TGTGCCAGCAGTGATTCAGGACTAGCGGGGGGGCCCTACAATGAGCAGTTCTTC
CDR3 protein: CASSDSGLAGGPYNEQFF